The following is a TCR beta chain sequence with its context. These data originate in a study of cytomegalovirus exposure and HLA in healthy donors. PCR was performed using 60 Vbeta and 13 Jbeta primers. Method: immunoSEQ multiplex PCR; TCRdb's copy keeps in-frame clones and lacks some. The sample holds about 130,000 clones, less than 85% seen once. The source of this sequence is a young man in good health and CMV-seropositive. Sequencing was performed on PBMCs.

The CDR3 protein is CASSYRDRGTEAFF. The CDR3 DNA reads as TGTGCCAGCAGTTATAGGGACAGGGGAACTGAAGCTTTCTTT. This chain links TRBV6-5 with TRBJ1-1, with 10 bases fitting TRBD1. J gave up 5 bases and V 3 bases, and 3 bases lay outside the gene matches. Germline V CDR1 and CDR2: MNHEY, SVGAGI. The CDR3 runs 14 residues.